The entry below gives a single T cell receptor (beta chain) sequence along with its context. Its antigen is as yet unknown. The data were obtained in a study of CD8 T cells in ankylosing spondylitis. Broader study findings: There was a TCR beta motif, made of 7 to 9 highly homologous variants, that appeared characteristic of ankylosing spondylitis blood.

Each CDR3 protein is one row after TCRdb ran MiXCR on the 5' RACE reads. The top ten hold under 45% of the sample, which has roughly 220,000 distinct CDR3 sequences, 18% seen once. This CDR3 contains 14 residues. Germline CDR1 is MNHEY and CDR2 is SMNVEV (reference sequence). V lost 8 bases and J lost 9, with 17 bases in between. The clonotype comes from a male donor with ankylosing spondylitis. The J gene is TRBJ1-6, the V gene TRBV27; maybe TRBD1 (5 bases). Sequenced sample: blood, either unsorted or a sorted T cell fraction (not recorded which). The CDR3 sequence: CASGAGGEGSPLHF. CDR3 sequence (DNA): TGTGCCAGCGGGGCGGGAGGAGAAGGTTCACCCCTCCACTTT.